This entry describes one T cell receptor (beta chain). Its target is unknown. From germline, CDR1 is GTSNPN and CDR2 SVGIG (reference sequence). With 2 bases clipped from V and 4 bases from J, the junction kept 9 bases outside the gene matches. The CDR3 contains 15 residues. The source of the sample is a study of cytomegalovirus exposure and HLA in healthy donors. Study-wide findings and caveats: Exclusion as indistinguishable affected some V segments, including TRBV6-2 and TRBV6-3. A later analysis revealed that TCR association rates differed between HLA loci, peaking at DRB1 and bottoming out at HLA-C.

The PCR made use of 60 Vbeta and 13 Jbeta primers. Sequencing used immunoSEQ multiplex PCR; TCRdb keeps in-frame clones, though not all of them. The sample carries more than 110,000 clones, approximately 84% recorded once. The chain is built from TRBV30 and TRBJ2-7, with 9 bases that match TRBD1. The receptor was derived from a young man in good health and CMV-seropositive. The specimen was PBMCs. CDR3 sequence (DNA): TGTGCCTGGAGTCACCAGGGACAGGGTAGGTACGAGCAGTACTTC. Translated: CAWSHQGQGRYEQYF.